Each of the 2 T cell receptor beta chains below was sequenced from the same sample in a study of glioma-infiltrating T cells after dendritic cell vaccination. The table came from immunoSEQ multiplex PCR; TCRdb's copy has only in-frame clones and leaves some out. Among fewer than 75,000 clones, around 81% were seen once, and the ten largest hold 7.9%. The sample in question was blood, obtained before dendritic cell vaccination. The source is a human donor with glioblastoma.

The chain has TRBV29-1 and TRBJ1-1, with D possibly TRBD1 on 5 matching bases. Between the trimmed V and J ends, which lost 3 bases and 4 bases, there was a span of 15 bases. Germline V gives CDR1 SQVTM, CDR2 ANQGSEA. The CDR3 is made up of 14 amino acids. This CDR3 is CSVDPTVLGTEAFF. CDR3 nucleotide sequence: TGCAGCGTTGACCCGACAGTATTGGGCACTGAAGCTTTCTTT.

This chain joins TRBV5-1 and TRBJ2-2; tentative D call: TRBD2 (5 bases). Germline CDR1 is SGHRS and CDR2 is YFSETQ. The V end lost 0 bases, the J end lost 5 bases, and 11 bases lay between the germline ends. The CDR3 spans 15 residues. The CDR3 loop reads CASSLAKWTTGELFF. The DNA for the CDR3 is TGCGCCAGCAGCTTGGCGAAATGGACTACCGGGGAGCTGTTTTTT.